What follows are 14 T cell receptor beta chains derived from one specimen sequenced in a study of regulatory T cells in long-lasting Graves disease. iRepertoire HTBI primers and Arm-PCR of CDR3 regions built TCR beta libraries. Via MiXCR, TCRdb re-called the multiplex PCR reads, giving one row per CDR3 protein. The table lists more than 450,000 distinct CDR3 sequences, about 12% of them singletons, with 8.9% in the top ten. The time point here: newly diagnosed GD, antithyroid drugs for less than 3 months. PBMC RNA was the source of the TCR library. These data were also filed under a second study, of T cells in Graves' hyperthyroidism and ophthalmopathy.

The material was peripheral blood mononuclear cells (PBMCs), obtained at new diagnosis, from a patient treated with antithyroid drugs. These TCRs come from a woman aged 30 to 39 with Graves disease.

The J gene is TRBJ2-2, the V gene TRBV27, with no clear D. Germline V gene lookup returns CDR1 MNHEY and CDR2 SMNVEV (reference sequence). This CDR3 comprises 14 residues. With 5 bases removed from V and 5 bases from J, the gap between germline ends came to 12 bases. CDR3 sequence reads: CASSPLDPTGELFF. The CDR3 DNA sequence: TGTGCCAGCAGTCCCCTCGATCCGACCGGGGAGCTGTTTTTT.

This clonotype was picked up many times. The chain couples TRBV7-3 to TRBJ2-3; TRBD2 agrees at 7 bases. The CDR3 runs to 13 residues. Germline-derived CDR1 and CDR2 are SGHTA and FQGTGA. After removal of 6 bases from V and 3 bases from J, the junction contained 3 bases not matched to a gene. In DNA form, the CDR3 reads TGTGCCAGCAGGGGTAGCGGGACAGATACGCAGTATTTT. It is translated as CASRGSGTDTQYF.

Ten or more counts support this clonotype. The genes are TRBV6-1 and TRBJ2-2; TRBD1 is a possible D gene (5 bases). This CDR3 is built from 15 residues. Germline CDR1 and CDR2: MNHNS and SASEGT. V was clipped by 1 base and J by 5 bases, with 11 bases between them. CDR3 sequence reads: CASSEGGAWTGELFF. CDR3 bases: TGTGCCAGCAGTGAAGGGGGCGCTTGGACCGGGGAGCTGTTTTTT.

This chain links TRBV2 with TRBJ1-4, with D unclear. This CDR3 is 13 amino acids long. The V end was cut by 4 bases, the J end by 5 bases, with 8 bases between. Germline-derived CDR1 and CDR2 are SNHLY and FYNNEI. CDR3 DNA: TGTGCCAGCAGTGTTGCCAGGAATGAAAAACTGTTTTTT. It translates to CASSVARNEKLFF.

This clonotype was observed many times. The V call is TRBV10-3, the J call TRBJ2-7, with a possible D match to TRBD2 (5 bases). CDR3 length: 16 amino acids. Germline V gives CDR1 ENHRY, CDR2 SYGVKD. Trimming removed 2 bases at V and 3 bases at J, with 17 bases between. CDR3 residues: CAISERELRPFYEQYF. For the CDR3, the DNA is TGTGCCATCAGTGAGCGGGAACTCCGCCCTTTCTACGAGCAGTACTTC.

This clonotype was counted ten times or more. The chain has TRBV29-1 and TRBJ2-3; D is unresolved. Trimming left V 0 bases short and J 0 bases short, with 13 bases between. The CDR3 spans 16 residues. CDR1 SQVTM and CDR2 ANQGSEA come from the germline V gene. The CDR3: CSVEDQRTYSTDTQYF. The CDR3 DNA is TGCAGCGTTGAAGATCAGAGGACGTATAGCACAGATACGCAGTATTTT.

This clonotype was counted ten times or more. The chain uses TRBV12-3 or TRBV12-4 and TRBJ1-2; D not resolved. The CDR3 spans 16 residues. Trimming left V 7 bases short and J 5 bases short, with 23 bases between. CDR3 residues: CASTNAIGSKDYGYTF. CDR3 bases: TGTGCCAGCACCAACGCAATCGGGTCAAAGGATTATGGCTACACCTTC.

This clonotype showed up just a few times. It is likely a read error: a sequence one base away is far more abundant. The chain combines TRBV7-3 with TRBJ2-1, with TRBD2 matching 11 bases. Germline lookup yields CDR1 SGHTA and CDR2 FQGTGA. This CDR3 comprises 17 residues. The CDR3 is CASSLLVGTSGYNEQLF. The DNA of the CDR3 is TGTGCCAGCAGCTTATTGGTTGGGACTAGCGGATACAATGAGCAGCTCTTC. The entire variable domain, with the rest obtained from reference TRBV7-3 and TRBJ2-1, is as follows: GAGVSQTPSNKVTEKGKYVELRCDPISGHTALYWYRQSLGQGPEFLIYFQGTGAADDSGLPNDRFFAVRPEGSVSTLKIQRTERGDSAVYLCASSLLVGTSGYNEQLFGPGTRLTVL.

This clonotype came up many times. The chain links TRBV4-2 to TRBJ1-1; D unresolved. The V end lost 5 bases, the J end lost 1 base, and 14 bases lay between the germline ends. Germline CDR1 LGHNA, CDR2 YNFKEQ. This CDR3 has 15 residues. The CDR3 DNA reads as TGTGCCAGCAGCTCACCTCCCCAAGAGAACACTGAAGCTTTCTTT. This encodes CASSSPPQENTEAFF.

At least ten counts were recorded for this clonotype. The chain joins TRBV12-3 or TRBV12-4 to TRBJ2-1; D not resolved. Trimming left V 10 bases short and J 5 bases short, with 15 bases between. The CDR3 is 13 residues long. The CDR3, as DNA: TGTGCCACAGCAATTTTCCAGGACAATGAGCAGTTCTTC. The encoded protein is CATAIFQDNEQFF.

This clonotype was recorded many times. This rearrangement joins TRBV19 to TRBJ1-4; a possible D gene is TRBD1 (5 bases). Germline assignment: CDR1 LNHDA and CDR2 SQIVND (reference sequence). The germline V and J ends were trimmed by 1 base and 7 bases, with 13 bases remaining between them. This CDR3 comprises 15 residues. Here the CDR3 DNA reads TGTGCCAGTAGTATAGCCGGGGGAAGCGGTGAAAAACTGTTTTTT. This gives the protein CASSIAGGSGEKLFF.

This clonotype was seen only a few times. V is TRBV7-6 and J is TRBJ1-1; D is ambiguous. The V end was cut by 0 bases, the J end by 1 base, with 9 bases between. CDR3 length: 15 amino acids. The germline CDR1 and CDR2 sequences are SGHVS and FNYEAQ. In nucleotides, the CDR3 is TGTGCCAGCAGCTTAGCGTGGCAGCCGAACACTGAAGCTTTCTTT. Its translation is CASSLAWQPNTEAFF.

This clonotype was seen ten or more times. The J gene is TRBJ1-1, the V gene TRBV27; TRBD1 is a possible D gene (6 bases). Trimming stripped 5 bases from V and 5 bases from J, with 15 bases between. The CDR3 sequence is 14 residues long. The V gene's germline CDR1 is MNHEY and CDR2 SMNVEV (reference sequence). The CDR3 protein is CASSTGPTGTEAFF. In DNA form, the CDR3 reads TGTGCCAGCAGTACAGGGCCGACCGGAACTGAAGCTTTCTTT.

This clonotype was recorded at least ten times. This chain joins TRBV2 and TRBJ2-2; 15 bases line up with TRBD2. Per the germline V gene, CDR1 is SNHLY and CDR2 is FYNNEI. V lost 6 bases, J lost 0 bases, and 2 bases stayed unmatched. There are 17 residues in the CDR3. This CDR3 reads CASRGLAGGTNTGELFF. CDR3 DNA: TGTGCCAGCAGGGGACTAGCGGGAGGCACGAACACCGGGGAGCTGTTTTTT.